The clone carrying this TCR beta chain came up a few times. Reverse transcription of all isolated RNA meant that expressed TCRB transcripts were sequenced. The data were produced by immunoSEQ multiplex PCR, yet TCRdb's version contains in-frame clones alone and is incomplete. The sample lists about 900,000 clones; roughly a sixth were seen once. This sample was taken from a study of beta chain features in type 1 diabetes. The CDR3 consists of 16 residues. The trim removed 1 base at V and 4 bases at J, leaving 5 bases unmatched. Germline V gene sequence: CDR1 SGHTA, CDR2 FQGNSA. The TCR was taken from a young woman in good health. The V call is TRBV7-2, the J call TRBJ2-2; 8 positions match TRBD1. The specimen sequenced was naive CD4+ T cells from blood. The CDR3, as DNA: TGTGCCAGCAGCTTAGTTGTGACAGGGGTCACCGGGGAGCTGTTTTTT. It codes for CASSLVVTGVTGELFF.